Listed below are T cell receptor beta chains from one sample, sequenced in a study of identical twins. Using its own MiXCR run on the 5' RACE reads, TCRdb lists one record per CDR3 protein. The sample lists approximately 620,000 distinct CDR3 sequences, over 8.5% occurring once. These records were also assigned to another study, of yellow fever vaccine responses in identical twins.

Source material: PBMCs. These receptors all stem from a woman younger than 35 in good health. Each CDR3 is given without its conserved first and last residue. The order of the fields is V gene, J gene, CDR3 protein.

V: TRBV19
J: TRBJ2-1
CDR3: ASSAGLAFDEQF

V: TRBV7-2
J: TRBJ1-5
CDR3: ASSLVYDQPQH

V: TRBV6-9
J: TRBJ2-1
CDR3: ASSVQGAVSYNEQF

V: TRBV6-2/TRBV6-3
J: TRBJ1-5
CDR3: ASSQGTGLEPQH

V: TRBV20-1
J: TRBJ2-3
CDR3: SAADLWDTDTQY

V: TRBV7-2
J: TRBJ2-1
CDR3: ASSLAGGGTRGGDEQF

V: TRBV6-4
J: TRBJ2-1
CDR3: ASSDRPETSREQF

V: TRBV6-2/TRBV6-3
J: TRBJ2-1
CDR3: ASSWRGLEWRNEQF

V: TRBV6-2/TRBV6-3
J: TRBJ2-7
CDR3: ASRDRAAEQY

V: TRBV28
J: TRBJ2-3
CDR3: GAGGLILNTDTQY

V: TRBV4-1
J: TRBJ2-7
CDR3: ASSHPRDRPYEQY

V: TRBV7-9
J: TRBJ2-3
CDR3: AGSDGTDTQY